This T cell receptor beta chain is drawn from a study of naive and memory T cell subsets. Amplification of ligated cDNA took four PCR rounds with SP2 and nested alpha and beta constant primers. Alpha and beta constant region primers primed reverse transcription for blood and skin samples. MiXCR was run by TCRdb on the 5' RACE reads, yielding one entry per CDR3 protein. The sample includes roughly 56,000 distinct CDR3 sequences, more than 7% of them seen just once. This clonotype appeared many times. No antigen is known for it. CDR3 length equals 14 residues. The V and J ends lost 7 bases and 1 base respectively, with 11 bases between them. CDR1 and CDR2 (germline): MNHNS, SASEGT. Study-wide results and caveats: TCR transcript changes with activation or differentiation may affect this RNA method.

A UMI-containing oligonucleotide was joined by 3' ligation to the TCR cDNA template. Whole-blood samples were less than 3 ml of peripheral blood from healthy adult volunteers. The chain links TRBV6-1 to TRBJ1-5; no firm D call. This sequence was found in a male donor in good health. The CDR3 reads CASNLDGSNQPQHF. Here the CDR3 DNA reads TGTGCCAGCAACTTGGACGGAAGCAATCAGCCCCAGCATTTT.